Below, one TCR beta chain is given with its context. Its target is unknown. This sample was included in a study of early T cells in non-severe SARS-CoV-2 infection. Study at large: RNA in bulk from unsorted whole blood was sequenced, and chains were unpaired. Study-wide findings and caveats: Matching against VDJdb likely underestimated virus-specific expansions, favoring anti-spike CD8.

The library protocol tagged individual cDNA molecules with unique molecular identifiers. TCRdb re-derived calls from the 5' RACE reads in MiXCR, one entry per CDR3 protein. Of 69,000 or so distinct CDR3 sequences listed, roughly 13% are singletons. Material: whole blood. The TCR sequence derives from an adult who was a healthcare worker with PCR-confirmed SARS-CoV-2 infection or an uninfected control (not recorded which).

The chain's CDR3 is CASGLAGGSYNEQFF. Here the CDR3 DNA reads TGTGCCAGCGGACTAGCGGGAGGCTCCTACAATGAGCAGTTCTTC. V is TRBV7-3 and J is TRBJ2-1; TRBD2 aligns across 14 bases. The germline V gene encodes CDR1 SGHTA and CDR2 FQGTGA. V lost 8 bases to trimming and J lost 0 bases; unmatched junction nucleotides: 0. The length of the CDR3 is 15 residues. Together with reference TRBV7-3 and TRBJ2-1, the CDR3 gives the full variable domain: GAGVSQTPSNKVTEKGKYVELRCDPISGHTALYWYRQSLGQGPEFLIYFQGTGAADDSGLPNDRFFAVRPEGSVSTLKIQRTERGDSAVYLCASGLAGGSYNEQFFGPGTRLTVL.